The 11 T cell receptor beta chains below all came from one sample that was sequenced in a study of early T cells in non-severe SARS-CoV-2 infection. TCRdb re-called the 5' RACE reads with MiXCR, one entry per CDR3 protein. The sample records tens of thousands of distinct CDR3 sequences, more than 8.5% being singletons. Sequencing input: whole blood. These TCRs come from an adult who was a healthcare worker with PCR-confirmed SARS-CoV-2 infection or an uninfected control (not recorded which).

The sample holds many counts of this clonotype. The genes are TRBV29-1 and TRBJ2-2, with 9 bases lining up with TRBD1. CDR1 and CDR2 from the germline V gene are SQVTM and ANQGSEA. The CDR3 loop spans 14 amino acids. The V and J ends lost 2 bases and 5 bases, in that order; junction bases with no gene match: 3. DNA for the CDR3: TGCAGCGTTGAAACAGACAGGGGGACCGGGGAGCTGTTTTTT. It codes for CSVETDRGTGELFF.

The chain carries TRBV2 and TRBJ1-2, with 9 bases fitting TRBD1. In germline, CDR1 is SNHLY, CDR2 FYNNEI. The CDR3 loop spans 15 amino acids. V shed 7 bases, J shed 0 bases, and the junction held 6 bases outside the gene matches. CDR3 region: CASKGGQGTNYGYTF. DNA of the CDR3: TGTGCCAGCAAAGGGGGACAGGGAACTAACTATGGCTACACCTTC.

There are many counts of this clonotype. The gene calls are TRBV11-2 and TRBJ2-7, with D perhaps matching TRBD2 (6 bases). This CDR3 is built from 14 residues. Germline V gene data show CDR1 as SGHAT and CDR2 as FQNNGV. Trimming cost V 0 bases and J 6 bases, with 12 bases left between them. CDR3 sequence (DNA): TGTGCCAGCAGCTTAGATCCGGGAGTTTCCGAGCAGTACTTC. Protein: CASSLDPGVSEQYF.

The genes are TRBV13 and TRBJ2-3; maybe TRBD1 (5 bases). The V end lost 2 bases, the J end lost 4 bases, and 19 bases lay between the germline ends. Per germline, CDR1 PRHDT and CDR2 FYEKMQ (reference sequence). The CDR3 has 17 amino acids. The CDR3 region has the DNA TGTGCCAGCAGCTTACCCAACACCCAACAGGTCGCAGATACGCAGTATTTT. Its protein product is CASSLPNTQQVADTQYF.

The CDR3 region has the DNA TGTGCCAGAAATTCCAGGGGTCGACACACTGAAGCTTTCTTT. Protein: CARNSRGRHTEAFF. The V gene is TRBV12-3 or TRBV12-4, the J gene TRBJ1-1; a possible D gene is TRBD1 (6 bases). V was shortened by 9 bases and J by 3 bases, with 17 bases between the two germline ends. The CDR3 has 14 amino acids.

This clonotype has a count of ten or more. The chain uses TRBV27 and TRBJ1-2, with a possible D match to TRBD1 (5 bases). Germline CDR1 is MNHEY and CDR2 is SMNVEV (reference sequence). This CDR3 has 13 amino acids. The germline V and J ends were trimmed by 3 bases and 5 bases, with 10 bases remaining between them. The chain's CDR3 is CASSFFEGYGYTF. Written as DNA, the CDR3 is TGTGCCAGCAGTTTTTTCGAGGGGTATGGCTACACCTTC.

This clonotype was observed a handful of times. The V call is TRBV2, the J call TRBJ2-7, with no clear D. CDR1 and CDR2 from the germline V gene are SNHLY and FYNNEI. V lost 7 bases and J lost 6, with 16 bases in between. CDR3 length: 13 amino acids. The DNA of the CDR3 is TGTGCCAGCACCCTGGAAGGCCGGAGCGAGCAGTACTTC. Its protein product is CASTLEGRSEQYF.

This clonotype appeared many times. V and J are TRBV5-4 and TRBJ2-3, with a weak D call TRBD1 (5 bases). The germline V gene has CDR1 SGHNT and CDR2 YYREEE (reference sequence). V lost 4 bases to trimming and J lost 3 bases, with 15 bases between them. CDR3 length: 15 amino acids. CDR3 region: CASSPDRARTDTQYF. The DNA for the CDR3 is TGTGCCAGCAGCCCCGACAGAGCTCGTACAGATACGCAGTATTTT.

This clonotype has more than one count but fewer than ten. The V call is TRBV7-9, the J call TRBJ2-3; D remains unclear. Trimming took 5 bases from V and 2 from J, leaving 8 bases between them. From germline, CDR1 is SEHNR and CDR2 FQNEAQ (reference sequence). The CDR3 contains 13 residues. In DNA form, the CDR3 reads TGTGCCAGCAGCCCCGAGCTCACAGATACGCAGTATTTT. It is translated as CASSPELTDTQYF. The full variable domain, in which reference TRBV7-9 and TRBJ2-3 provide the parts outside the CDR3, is DTGVSQNPRHKITKRGQNVTFRCDPISEHNRLYWYRQTLGQGPEFLTYFQNEAQLEKSRLLSDRFSAERPKGSFSTLEIQRTEQGDSAMYLCASSPELTDTQYFGPGTRLTVL.

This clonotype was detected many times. The CDR3 DNA is TGTGCCAGCAGCCACGGGGTGCCTACAAGGCCCTCTGGAAACACCATATATTTT. Protein product: CASSHGVPTRPSGNTIYF. The V call is TRBV6-5, the J call TRBJ1-3, with no clear D. CDR1 and CDR2 from the germline V gene are MNHEY and SVGAGI. V was shortened by 6 bases and J by 0 bases, with 21 bases between the two germline ends. The CDR3 consists of 18 residues.

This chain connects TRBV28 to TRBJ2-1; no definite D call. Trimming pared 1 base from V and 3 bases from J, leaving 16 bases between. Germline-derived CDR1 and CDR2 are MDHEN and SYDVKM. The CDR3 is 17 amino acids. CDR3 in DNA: TGTGCCAGCAGTTTATTAAGTGGGCAAGTCAACTACAATGAGCAGTTCTTC. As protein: CASSLLSGQVNYNEQFF. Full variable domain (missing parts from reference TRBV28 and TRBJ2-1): DVKVTQSSRYLVKRTGEKVFLECVQDMDHENMFWYRQDPGLGLRLIYFSYDVKMKEKGDIPEGYSVSREKKERFSLILESASTNQTSMYLCASSLLSGQVNYNEQFFGPGTRLTVL.